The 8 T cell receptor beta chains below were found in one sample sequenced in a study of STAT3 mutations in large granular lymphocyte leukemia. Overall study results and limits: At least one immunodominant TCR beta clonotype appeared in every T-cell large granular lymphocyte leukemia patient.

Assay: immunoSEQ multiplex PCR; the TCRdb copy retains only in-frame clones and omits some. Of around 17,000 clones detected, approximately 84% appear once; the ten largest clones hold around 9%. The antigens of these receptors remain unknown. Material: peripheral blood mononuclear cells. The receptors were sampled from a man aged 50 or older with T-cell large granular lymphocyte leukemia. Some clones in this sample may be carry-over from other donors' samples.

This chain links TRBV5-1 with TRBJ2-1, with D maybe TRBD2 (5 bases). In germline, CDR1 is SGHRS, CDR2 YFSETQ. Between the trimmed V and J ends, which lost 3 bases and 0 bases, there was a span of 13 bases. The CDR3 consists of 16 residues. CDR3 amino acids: CASSSAGASSYNEQFF. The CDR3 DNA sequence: TGCGCCAGCAGCTCGGCGGGTGCGAGCTCCTACAATGAGCAGTTCTTC.

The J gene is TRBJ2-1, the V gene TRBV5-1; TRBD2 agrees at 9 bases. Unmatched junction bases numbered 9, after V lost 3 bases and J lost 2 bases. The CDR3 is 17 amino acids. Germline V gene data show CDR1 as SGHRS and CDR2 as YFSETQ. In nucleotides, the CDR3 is TGCGCCAGCAGCTGGCTAGCGGGGATAATTACCTACAATGAGCAGTTCTTC. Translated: CASSWLAGIITYNEQFF.

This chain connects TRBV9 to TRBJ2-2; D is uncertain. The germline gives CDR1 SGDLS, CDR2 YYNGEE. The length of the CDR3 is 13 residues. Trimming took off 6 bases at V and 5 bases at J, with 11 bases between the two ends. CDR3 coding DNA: TGTGCCAGCACCTCAATAGTTACCGGGGAGCTGTTTTTT. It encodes CASTSIVTGELFF.

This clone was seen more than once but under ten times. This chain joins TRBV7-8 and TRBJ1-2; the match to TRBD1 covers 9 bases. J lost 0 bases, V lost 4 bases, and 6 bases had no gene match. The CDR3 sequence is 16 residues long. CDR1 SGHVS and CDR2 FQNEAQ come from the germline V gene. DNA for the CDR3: TGTGCCAGCAGCTCGTCCGGGACAGGGCCTAACTATGGCTACACCTTC. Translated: CASSSSGTGPNYGYTF. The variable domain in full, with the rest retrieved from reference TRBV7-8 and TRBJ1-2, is GAGVSQSPRYKVAKRGQDVALRCDPISGHVSLFWYQQALGQGPEFLTYFQNEAQLDKSGLPSDRFFAERPEGSVSTLKIQRTQQEDSAVYLCASSSSGTGPNYGYTFGSGTRLTVV.

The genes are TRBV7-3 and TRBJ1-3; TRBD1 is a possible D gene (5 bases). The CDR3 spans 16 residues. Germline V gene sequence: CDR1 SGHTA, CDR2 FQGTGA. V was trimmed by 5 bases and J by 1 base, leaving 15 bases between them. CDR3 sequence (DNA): TGTGCCAGCAGCCCCTCCGGGGGGTGGTCTGGAAACACCATATATTTT. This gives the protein CASSPSGGWSGNTIYF.

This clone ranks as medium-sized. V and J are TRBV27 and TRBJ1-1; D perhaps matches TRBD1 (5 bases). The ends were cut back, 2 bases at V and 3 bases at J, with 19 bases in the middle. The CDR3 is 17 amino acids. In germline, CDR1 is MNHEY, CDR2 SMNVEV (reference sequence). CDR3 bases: TGTGCCAGCAGTTTAAAGGGACCCTCGGGATCTGACACTGAAGCTTTCTTT. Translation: CASSLKGPSGSDTEAFF.

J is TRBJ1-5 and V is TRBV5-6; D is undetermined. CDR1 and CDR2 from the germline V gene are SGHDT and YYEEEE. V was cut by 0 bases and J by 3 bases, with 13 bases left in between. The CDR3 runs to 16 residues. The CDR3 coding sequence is TGTGCCAGCAGCTTGGGTCCTACAACCTCCAATCAGCCCCAGCATTTT. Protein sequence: CASSLGPTTSNQPQHF.

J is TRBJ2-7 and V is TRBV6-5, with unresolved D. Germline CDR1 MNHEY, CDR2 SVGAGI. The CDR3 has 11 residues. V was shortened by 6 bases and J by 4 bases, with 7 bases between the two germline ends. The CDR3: CASSEGYEQYF. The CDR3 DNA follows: TGTGCCAGCAGCGAAGGGTACGAGCAGTACTTC.